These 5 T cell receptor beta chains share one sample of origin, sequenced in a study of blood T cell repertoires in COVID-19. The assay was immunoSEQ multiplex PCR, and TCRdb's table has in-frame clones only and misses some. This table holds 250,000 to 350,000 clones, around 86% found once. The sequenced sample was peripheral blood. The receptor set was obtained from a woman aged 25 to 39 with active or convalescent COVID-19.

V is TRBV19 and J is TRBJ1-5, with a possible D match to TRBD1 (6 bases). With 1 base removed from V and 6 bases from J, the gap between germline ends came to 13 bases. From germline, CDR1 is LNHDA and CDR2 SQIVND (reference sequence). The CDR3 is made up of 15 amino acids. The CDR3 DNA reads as TGTGCCAGTAGTATAGGGTCAGGGGCGGTTCAGCCCCAGCATTTT. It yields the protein CASSIGSGAVQPQHF.

The CDR3, as DNA: TGTGCCAGCAGGGGGACAGGGGGCTTCAACGAGCAGTACTTC. Encoded protein: CASRGTGGFNEQYF. The gene calls are TRBV3-1 (or the pseudogene TRBV3-2) and TRBJ2-7, with 12 bases that match TRBD1. The V gene end was trimmed by 6 bases and the J gene end by 5 bases; junction bases not matched to a gene: 5. The CDR3 sequence is 14 residues long. Germline CDR1 LGHDT, CDR2 YNNKEL (reference sequence).

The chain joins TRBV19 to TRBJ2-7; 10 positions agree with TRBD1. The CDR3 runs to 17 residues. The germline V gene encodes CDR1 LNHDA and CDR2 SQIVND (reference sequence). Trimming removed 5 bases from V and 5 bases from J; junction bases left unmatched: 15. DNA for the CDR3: TGTGCCAGTAGTTTTCCAAGCTCCGGGACAGGGGTTCACGAGCAGTACTTC. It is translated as CASSFPSSGTGVHEQYF.

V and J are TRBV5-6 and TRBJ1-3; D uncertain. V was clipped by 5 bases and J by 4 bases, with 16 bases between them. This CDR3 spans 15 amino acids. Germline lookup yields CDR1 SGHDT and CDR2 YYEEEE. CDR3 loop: CASRSLSGAGNTIYF. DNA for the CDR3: TGTGCCAGCAGGTCCCTTTCGGGTGCCGGAAACACCATATATTTT.

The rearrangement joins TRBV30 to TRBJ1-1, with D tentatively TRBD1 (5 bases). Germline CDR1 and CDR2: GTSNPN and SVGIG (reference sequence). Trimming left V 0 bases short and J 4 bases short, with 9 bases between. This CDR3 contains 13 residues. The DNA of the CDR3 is TGTGCCTGGAGTGTGGGGGAGGGCACTGAAGCTTTCTTT. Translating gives CAWSVGEGTEAFF.